This entry lists 22 T cell receptor beta chains sequenced from one sample in a study of T cell repertoires in aging, cancer and after chemotherapy. Multiplex touch-down PCR with TRB-A/B primers amplified rearranged V-D-J TRB sequences. TCRdb redid the calling of the multiplex PCR reads with MiXCR, one entry per CDR3 protein. The data show some 2,500 distinct CDR3 sequences, with 30% to 35% seen just once and over 25% held by the top ten. Amplification of TCR beta used genomic DNA extracted from peripheral blood. The specimen was blood. The receptors were sampled from a human donor with a solid tumor.

The rearrangement links TRBV11-2 to TRBJ2-2; a possible D gene is TRBD1 (6 bases). The germline V gene encodes CDR1 SGHAT and CDR2 FQNNGV. V lost 10 bases to trimming and J lost 2 bases, with 11 bases between them. This CDR3 comprises 13 residues. The CDR3 DNA follows: TGTGCCATCAAGGGGGACAACACCGGGGAGCTGTTTTTT. As protein: CAIKGDNTGELFF.

The gene calls are TRBV6-6 and TRBJ2-1, with 7 bases identical to TRBD2. Germline CDR1 and CDR2: MNHNY and SVGAGI (reference sequence). The CDR3 runs to 15 residues. Trimming at V came to 4 bases and at J to 9 bases, leaving 12 bases not matched to a gene. The CDR3 DNA reads TGTGCCAGCAGTTCCCCTCCGGCGGGAGTGAGTGAGCAGTTCTTC. Protein product: CASSSPPAGVSEQFF.

This clonotype was seen only a few times. V gene TRBV27 combines with J gene TRBJ2-7; D is unresolved. Between the trimmed V and J ends, which lost 5 bases and 0 bases, there was a span of 11 bases. Germline assignment: CDR1 MNHEY and CDR2 SMNVEV (reference sequence). The CDR3 loop spans 14 amino acids. CDR3 DNA sequence: TGTGCCAGCAGTCCCCGGACGGCCTCCTACGAGCAGTACTTC. Its translation is CASSPRTASYEQYF.

The gene calls are TRBV24-1 and TRBJ2-2; D unresolved. V lost 5 bases, J lost 1 base, and 7 bases lay in between. The CDR3 consists of 14 residues. Germline V CDR1 and CDR2: KGHDR, SFDVKD. The CDR3 nucleotides are TGTGCCACCAGTGGGGTAGAGAACACCGGGGAGCTGTTTTTT. This translates into CATSGVENTGELFF.

This clonotype has a handful of counts. The chain recombines TRBV10-1 with TRBJ1-5, with D maybe TRBD1 (5 bases). CDR1 WNHNN and CDR2 SYGVQD come from the germline V gene (reference sequence). V was clipped by 7 bases and J by 5 bases, with 12 bases between them. The CDR3 has 13 amino acids. The CDR3 sequence: CASNWGSHQPQHF. CDR3 coding DNA: TGCGCCAGCAATTGGGGGAGCCATCAGCCCCAGCATTTT.

This clonotype was found a few times. The gene calls are TRBV18 and TRBJ2-7, with 7 bases fitting TRBD1. The CDR3 is 14 residues long. The V segment lost 0 bases and the J segment 3 bases; nucleotides outside the gene matches: 2. Germline V gene sequence: CDR1 KGHSH, CDR2 LQKENI. The CDR3 loop reads CASSPPGQLYEQYF. Here the CDR3 DNA reads TGTGCCAGCTCACCACCGGGACAGCTCTACGAGCAGTACTTC.

This CDR3 is CASSPGTGTSTDTQYF. The CDR3 DNA reads as TGTGCCAGCAGCCCCGGGACCGGTACTAGCACAGATACGCAGTATTTT. V gene TRBV6-5 combines with J gene TRBJ2-3, with D perhaps assigned TRBD1 or TRBD2 (5 bases each). CDR1 is MNHEY, CDR2 SVGAGI, per germline. CDR3 size: 16 residues. The V gene lost 6 bases and the J gene lost 0 bases, with 16 bases spanning the gap.

This clonotype occurred a few times. The V and J genes are TRBV7-6 and TRBJ2-1; 13 nucleotides align to TRBD2. This CDR3 has 18 amino acids. Looked up from germline, CDR1 is SGHVS and CDR2 is FNYEAQ. V lost 0 bases and J lost 9; bases outside the gene matches: 11. The CDR3 sequence is CASSLATSGRILGSEQFF. The CDR3 DNA reads TGTGCCAGCAGCTTAGCGACTAGCGGGAGGATCTTGGGAAGTGAGCAGTTCTTC.

The rearrangement joins TRBV20-1 to TRBJ2-3; 9 positions match TRBD2. Germline V gene data show CDR1 as DFQATT and CDR2 as SNEGSKA (reference sequence). The CDR3 runs 13 residues. V lost 6 bases and J lost 4; bases outside the gene matches: 5. The CDR3: CSAGGLAADTQYF. The DNA for the CDR3 is TGCAGTGCGGGGGGACTAGCAGCAGATACGCAGTATTTT.

The genes are TRBV27 and TRBJ2-1; 7 nucleotides line up with TRBD1. This CDR3 contains 14 residues. Germline V CDR1 and CDR2: MNHEY, SMNVEV (reference sequence). Trimming took 3 bases from V and 2 from J; bases not matched to a gene: 1. CDR3 sequence reads: CASSLQGAYNEQFF. For the CDR3, the DNA is TGTGCCAGCAGTTTGCAGGGGGCCTACAATGAGCAGTTCTTC.

This clonotype is medium-sized by share. The V and J genes are TRBV6-5 and TRBJ1-4; D ambiguous. The CDR3 is 15 amino acids. Trimming shortened V by 3 bases and J by 0 bases, and 8 bases separated the two germline ends. Germline V gene lookup returns CDR1 MNHEY and CDR2 SVGAGI. The CDR3 region is CASSYSGATNEKLFF. The CDR3 region has the DNA TGTGCCAGCAGTTATTCGGGTGCAACTAATGAAAAACTGTTTTTT.

The chain links TRBV5-6 to TRBJ2-1; 10 nucleotides line up with TRBD1. The CDR3 is 15 amino acids. V shed 3 bases, J shed 4 bases, and the junction held 4 bases outside the gene matches. Germline values: CDR1 SGHDT, CDR2 YYEEEE. CDR3 DNA sequence: TGTGCCAGCAGCTCGGGACAGGGGAGGTACAATGAGCAGTTCTTC. Amino acid sequence: CASSSGQGRYNEQFF.

V gene TRBV6-2 or TRBV6-3 combines with J gene TRBJ2-5; the D gene is possibly TRBD2 (6 bases). The ends were cut back, 5 bases at V and 0 bases at J, with 16 bases in the middle. This CDR3 spans 16 amino acids. The germline V gene encodes CDR1 MNHEY and CDR2 SVGEGT. The CDR3 spells CASSSPEVADQETQYF. The CDR3 coding sequence is TGTGCCAGCAGTAGCCCCGAGGTAGCGGACCAAGAGACCCAGTACTTC.

On this clonotype: This sequence may be a read error, since a much larger clone differs from it by one base. The chain employs TRBV29-1 and TRBJ1-1; D gene ambiguous. This CDR3 contains 12 residues. Germline lookup yields CDR1 SQVTM and CDR2 ANQGSEA. CDR3 sequence: CIGEGPNTEAFF. DNA for the CDR3: TGCATCGGGGAGGGTCCGAACACTGAAGCTTTCTTT.

The table lists this clonotype with a few counts. For the CDR3, the DNA is TGTGCCAGCACCTCCCGGGACAGGGTGTATGGCTACACCTTC. Amino acids: CASTSRDRVYGYTF. The chain combines TRBV10-3 with TRBJ1-2, with TRBD1 matching over 9 bases. V was pared by 10 bases and J by 5 bases, with 11 bases of the junction left unmatched. The CDR3 extends over 14 amino acids. The germline CDR1 and CDR2 sequences are ENHRY and SYGVKD.

In regard to this clonotype: This may stem from a read error, because a much larger clone lies one nucleotide away. This sequence joins TRBV29-1 and TRBJ1-5; 7 positions match TRBD1. CDR1 and CDR2 from the germline V gene are SQVTM and ANQGSEA. This CDR3 contains 12 residues. The CDR3 DNA reads as TGCAGCGTCCGACAGGGCAATAAGCCCCAGCATTTT. Translated, it gives CSVRQGNKPQHF.

The table lists this clonotype with a few counts. This rearrangement joins TRBV19 to TRBJ1-3; possible D gene TRBD1, 5 bases. This CDR3 contains 13 residues. The V and J ends lost 10 bases and 1 base respectively, with 11 bases between them. CDR1 and CDR2 from the germline V gene are LNHDA and SQIVND (reference sequence). In nucleotides, the CDR3 is TGTGCCACTGCCAGGGTGTCTGGAAACACCATATATTTT. Translated, it gives CATARVSGNTIYF.

The genes are TRBV7-2 and TRBJ1-1; TRBD1 aligns across 8 bases. There are 13 residues in the CDR3. With 5 bases clipped from V and 9 bases from J, the junction kept 8 bases outside the gene matches. Germline V CDR1 and CDR2: SGHTA, FQGNSA. This CDR3 is CASSAGQGVKAFF. The DNA of the CDR3 is TGTGCCAGCAGCGCAGGACAGGGAGTGAAAGCTTTCTTT.

By share, this clonotype counts as medium-sized. The rearrangement links TRBV6-2 or TRBV6-3 to TRBJ2-3; D may be TRBD2 (5 bases). Germline assignment: CDR1 MNHEY and CDR2 SVGEGT. The CDR3 length is 16 residues. Trimming left V 1 base short and J 0 bases short, with 11 bases between. The CDR3 loop reads CASSYLRVISTDTQYF. The CDR3 region has the DNA TGTGCCAGCAGTTACTTGCGGGTCATCAGCACAGATACGCAGTATTTT.

This rearrangement joins TRBV6-5 to TRBJ1-4; tentative D call: TRBD1 (5 bases). V shed 7 bases and J shed 6 bases, with 15 bases lying between them. CDR1 and CDR2 (germline): MNHEY, SVGAGI. This CDR3 is 14 amino acids long. DNA for the CDR3: TGTGCCAGCAACCTGGACAATGGATATGAAAAACTGTTTTTT. Protein product: CASNLDNGYEKLFF.

The J gene is TRBJ2-5, the V gene TRBV15; tentative D call: TRBD1 (6 bases). The V and J ends lost 2 bases and 4 bases respectively, with 14 bases between them. Germline assignment: CDR1 LNHNV and CDR2 YYDKDF (reference sequence). This CDR3 is built from 15 residues. The CDR3 bases are TGTGCCACCAGCAGAAACAGGGTTCCAGGAGAGACCCAGTACTTC. Residues: CATSRNRVPGETQYF. Variable domain in full (rest from reference TRBV15 and TRBJ2-5): DAMVIQNPRYQVTQFGKPVTLSCSQTLNHNVMYWYQQKSSQAPKLLFHYYDKDFNNEADTPDNFQSRRPNTSFCFLDIRSPGLGDTAMYLCATSRNRVPGETQYFGPGTRLLVL.

This clonotype was recorded a few times. The chain uses TRBV15 and TRBJ1-5, with D unclear. V dropped 3 bases and J dropped 3 bases, with 12 bases sitting between them. Germline V CDR1 and CDR2: LNHNV, YYDKDF (reference sequence). There are 15 residues in the CDR3. CDR3: CATSSMDGFNQPQHF. DNA of the CDR3: TGTGCCACCAGCAGTATGGACGGTTTCAATCAGCCCCAGCATTTT.